This TCR beta chain was captured by sequencing in a study of tumor-infiltrating lymphocytes in localized non-small cell lung cancer. Regarding the study as a whole: Compared with uninvolved lung, tumors showed higher T cell infiltration by TCRbeta sequencing.

With respect to this clone: Antigen: not known.

The table came from immunoSEQ multiplex PCR; TCRdb's copy has only in-frame clones and leaves some out. The table records about 18,000 clones, 73% of them present only once. The CDR3 length is 15 residues. Germline assignment: CDR1 MGHRA and CDR2 YSYEKL. This sequence was found in a human donor with non-small cell lung cancer. The rearrangement links TRBV4-1 to TRBJ2-5, with 7 bases identical to TRBD2. Near its end, the DNA agrees better with TRBJ2-7, so the J call may be wrong. The sample was lung tumor tissue. The CDR3, as DNA: TGCGCCAGCAGCCACCCCGGGGGGAGGAAGAACGAGCAGTACTTC. It yields the protein CASSHPGGRKNEQYF.